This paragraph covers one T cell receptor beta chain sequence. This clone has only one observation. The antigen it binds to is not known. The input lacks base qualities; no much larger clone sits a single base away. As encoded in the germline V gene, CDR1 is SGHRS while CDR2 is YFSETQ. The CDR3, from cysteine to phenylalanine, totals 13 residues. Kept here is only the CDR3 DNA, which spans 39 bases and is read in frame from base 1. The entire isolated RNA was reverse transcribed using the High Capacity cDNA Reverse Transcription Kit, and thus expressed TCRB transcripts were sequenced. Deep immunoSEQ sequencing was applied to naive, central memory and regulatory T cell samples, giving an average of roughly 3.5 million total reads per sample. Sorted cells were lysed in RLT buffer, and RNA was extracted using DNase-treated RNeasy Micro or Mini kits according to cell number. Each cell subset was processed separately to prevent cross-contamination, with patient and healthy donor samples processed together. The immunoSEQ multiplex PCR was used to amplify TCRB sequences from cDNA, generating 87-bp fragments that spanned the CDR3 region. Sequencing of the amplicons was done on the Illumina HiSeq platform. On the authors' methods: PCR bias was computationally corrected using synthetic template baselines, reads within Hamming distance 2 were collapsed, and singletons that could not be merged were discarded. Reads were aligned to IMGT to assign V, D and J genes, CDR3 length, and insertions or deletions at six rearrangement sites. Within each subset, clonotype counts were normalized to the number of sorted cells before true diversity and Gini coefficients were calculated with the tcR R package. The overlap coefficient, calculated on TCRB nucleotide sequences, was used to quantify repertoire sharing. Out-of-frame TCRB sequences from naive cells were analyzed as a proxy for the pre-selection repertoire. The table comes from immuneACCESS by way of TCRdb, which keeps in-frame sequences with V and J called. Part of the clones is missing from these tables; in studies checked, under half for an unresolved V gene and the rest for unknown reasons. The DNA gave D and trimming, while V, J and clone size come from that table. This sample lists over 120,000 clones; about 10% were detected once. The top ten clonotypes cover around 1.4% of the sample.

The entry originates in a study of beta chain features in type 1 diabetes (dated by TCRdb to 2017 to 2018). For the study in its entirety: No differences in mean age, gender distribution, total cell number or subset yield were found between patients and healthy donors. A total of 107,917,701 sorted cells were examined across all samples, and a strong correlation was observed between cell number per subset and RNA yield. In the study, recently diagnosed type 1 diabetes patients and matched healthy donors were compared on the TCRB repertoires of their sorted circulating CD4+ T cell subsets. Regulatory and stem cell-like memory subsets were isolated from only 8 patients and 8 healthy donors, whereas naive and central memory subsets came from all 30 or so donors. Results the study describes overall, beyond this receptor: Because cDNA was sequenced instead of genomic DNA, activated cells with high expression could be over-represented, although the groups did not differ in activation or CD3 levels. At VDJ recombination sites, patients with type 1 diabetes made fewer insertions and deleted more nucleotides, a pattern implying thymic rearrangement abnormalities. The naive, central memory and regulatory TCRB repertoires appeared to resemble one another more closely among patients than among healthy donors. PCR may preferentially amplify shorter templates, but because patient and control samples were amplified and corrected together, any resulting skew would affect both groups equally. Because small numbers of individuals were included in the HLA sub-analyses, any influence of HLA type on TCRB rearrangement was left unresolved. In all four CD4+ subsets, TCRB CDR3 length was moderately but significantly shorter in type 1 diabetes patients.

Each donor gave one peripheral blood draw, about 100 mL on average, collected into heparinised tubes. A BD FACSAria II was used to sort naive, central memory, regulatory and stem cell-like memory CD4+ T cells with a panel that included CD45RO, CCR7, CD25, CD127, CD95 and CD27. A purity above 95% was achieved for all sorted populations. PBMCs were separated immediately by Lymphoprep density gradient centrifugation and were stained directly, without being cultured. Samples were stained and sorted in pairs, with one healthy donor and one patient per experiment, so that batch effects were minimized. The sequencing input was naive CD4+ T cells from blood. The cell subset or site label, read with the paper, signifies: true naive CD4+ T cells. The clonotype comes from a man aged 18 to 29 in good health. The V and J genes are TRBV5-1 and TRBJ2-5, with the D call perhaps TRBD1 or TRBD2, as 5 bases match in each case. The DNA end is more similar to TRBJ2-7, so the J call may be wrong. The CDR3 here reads CASSFDFGGEQYF. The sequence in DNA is TGCGCCAGCAGCTTCGACTTTGGGGGCGAGCAGTACTTC.